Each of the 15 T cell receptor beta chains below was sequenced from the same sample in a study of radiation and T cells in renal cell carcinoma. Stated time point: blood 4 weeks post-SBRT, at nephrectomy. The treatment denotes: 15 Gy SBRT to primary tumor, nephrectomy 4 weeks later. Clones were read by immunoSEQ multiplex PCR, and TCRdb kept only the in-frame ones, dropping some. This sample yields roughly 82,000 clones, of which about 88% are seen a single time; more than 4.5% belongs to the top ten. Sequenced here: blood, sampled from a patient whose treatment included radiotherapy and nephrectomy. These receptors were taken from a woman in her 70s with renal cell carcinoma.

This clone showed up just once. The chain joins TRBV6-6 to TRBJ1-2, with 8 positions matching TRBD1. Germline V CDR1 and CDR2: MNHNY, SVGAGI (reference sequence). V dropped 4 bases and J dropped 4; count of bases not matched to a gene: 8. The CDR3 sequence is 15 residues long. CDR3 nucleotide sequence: TGTGCCAGCAGTTCCCAGGACAGGGCCAGCTATGGCTACACCTTC. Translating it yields CASSSQDRASYGYTF.

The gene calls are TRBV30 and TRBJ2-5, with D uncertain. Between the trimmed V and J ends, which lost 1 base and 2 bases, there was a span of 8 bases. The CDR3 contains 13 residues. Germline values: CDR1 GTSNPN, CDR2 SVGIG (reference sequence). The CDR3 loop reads CAWSDQPQETQYF. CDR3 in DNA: TGTGCCTGGAGTGACCAACCGCAAGAGACCCAGTACTTC.

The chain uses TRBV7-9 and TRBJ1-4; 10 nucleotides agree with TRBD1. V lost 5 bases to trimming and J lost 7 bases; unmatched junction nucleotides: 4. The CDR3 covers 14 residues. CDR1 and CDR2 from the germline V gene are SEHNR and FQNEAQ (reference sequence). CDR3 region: CASSKDRGIEKLFF. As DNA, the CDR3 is TGTGCCAGCAGCAAGGACAGGGGGATTGAAAAACTGTTTTTT. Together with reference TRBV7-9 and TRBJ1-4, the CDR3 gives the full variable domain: DTGVSQNPRHKITKRGQNVTFRCDPISEHNRLYWYRQTLGQGPEFLTYFQNEAQLEKSRLLSDRFSAERPKGSFSTLEIQRTEQGDSAMYLCASSKDRGIEKLFFGSGTQLSVL.

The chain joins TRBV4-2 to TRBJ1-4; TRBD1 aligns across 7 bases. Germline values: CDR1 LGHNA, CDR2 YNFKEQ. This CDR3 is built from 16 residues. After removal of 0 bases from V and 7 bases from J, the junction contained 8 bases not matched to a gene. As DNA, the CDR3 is TGTGCCAGCAGCCAAGAGGGAAGGGGGCAGGGTGAAAAACTGTTTTTT. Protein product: CASSQEGRGQGEKLFF.

CDR3 nucleotide sequence: TGCAGTGCATCCCCGGGAGATGGCTACACCTTC. Its translation: CSASPGDGYTF. This chain joins TRBV20-1 and TRBJ1-2; D is ambiguous. With 6 bases removed from V and 6 bases from J, the gap between germline ends came to 11 bases. Germline lookup yields CDR1 DFQATT and CDR2 SNEGSKA (reference sequence). The length of the CDR3 is 11 residues.

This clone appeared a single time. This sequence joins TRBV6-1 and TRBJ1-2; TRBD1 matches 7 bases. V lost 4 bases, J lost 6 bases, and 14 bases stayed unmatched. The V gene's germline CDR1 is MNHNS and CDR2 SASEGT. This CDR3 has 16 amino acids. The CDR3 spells CASSAQSQGWTDGYTF. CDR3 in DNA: TGTGCCAGCAGTGCCCAATCACAGGGGTGGACAGATGGCTACACCTTC.

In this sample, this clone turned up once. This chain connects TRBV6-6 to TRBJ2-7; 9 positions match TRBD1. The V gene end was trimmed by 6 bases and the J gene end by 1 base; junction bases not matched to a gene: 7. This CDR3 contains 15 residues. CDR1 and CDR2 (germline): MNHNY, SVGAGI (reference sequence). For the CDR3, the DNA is TGTGCCAGCAGGCCTGCACAGGGGGCATCCTACGAGCAGTACTTC. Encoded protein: CASRPAQGASYEQYF.

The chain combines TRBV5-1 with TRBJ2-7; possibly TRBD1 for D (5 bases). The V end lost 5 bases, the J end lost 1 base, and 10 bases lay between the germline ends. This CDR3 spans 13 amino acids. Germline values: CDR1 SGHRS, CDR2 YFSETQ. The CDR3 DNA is TGCGCCAGCAGTCGGACATTTTCCTACGAGCAGTACTTC. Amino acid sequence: CASSRTFSYEQYF. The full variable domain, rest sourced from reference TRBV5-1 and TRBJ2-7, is KAGVTQTPRYLIKTRGQQVTLSCSPISGHRSVSWYQQTPGQGLQFLFEYFSETQRNKGNFPGRFSGRQFSNSRSEMNVSTLELGDSALYLCASSRTFSYEQYFGPGTRLTVT.

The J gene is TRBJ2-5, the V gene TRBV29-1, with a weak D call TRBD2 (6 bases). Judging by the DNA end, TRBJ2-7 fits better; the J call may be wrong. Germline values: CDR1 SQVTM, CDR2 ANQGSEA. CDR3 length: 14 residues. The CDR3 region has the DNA TGCAGCGTTGAAGATCGCGGAGGGGTCAACGAGCAGTACTTC. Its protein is CSVEDRGGVNEQYF.

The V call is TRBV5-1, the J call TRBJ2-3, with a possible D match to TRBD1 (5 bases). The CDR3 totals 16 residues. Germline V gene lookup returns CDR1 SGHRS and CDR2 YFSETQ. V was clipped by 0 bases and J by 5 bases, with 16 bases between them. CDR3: CASSLVLGQGKDTQYF. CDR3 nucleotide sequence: TGCGCCAGCAGCTTGGTCCTAGGCCAGGGAAAAGATACGCAGTATTTT.

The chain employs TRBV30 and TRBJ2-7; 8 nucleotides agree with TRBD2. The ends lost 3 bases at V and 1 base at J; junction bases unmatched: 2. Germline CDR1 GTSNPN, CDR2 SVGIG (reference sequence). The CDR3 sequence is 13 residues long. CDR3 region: CAWRTSGSYEQYF. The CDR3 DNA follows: TGTGCCTGGAGAACTAGCGGATCCTACGAGCAGTACTTC.

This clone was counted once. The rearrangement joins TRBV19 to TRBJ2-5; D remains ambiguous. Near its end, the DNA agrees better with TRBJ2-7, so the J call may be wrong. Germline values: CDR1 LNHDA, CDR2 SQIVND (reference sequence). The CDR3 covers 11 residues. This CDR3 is CASSNSYEQYF. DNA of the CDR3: TGTGCCAGTAGTAACAGCTACGAGCAGTACTTC.

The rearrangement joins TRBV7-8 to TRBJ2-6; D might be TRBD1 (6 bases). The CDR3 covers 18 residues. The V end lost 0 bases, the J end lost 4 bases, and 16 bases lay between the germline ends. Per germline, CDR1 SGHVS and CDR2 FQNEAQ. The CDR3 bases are TGTGCCAGCAGCTTAGCAGCCCTAGGGGGACGAGGGGCCAACGTCCTGACTTTC. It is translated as CASSLAALGGRGANVLTF.

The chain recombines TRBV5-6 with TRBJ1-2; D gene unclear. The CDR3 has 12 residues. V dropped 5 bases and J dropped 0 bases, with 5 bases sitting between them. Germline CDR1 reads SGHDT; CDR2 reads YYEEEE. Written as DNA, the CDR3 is TGTGCCAGCAGTAGAGCTAACTATGGCTACACCTTC. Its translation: CASSRANYGYTF. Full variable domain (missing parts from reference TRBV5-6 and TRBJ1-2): DAGVTQSPTHLIKTRGQQVTLRCSPKSGHDTVSWYQQALGQGPQFIFQYYEEEERQRGNFPDRFSGHQFPNYSSELNVNALLLGDSALYLCASSRANYGYTFGSGTRLTVV.

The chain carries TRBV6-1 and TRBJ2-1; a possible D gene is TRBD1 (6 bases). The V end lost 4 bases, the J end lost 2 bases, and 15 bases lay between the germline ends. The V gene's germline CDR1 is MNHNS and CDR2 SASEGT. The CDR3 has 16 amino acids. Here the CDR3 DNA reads TGTGCCAGCAGTGGAGCCCAGGACAGTCCCTACAATGAGCAGTTCTTC. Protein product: CASSGAQDSPYNEQFF.